The rows below give T cell receptor beta chains drawn from one sample of a study of cytomegalovirus exposure and HLA in healthy donors. TCRdb's table, derived via immunoSEQ multiplex PCR, lists solely in-frame clones and lacks some. In the table there are about 130,000 clones, roughly 95% of which are singletons. The sample taken for sequencing was PBMCs. These receptors all stem from a man between 18 and 35 years old in good health and CMV-seronegative. CDR3s include the opening cysteine and the closing phenylalanine or tryptophan. Each record gives: V gene, J gene, clone size, D gene, CDR3 protein, CDR3 DNA. D genes are given only for firm matches. Clone size is stated in some rows and not others, as once, few, many or a class when expanded.

TRBV7-7	TRBJ2-1	-	TRBD2	CASSLGGTSGGKQFF	TGTGCCAGCAGCTTAGGAGGCACTAGCGGAGGGAAGCAGTTCTTC
TRBV9	TRBJ1-3	-	TRBD1	CASSAGTGPGNTIYF	TGTGCCAGCAGCGCAGGGACAGGGCCTGGAAACACCATATATTTT
TRBV6-1	TRBJ2-7	-	TRBD2	CASSEASGSSYEQYF	TGTGCCAGCAGTGAAGCTAGCGGGAGCTCCTACGAGCAGTACTTC
TRBV6-6	TRBJ1-5	-	-	CASSYGEEQPQHF	TGTGCCAGCAGTTACGGGGAGGAGCAGCCCCAGCATTTT
TRBV7-9	TRBJ2-5	-	-	CASSARGFKQETQYF	TGTGCCAGCAGCGCCAGGGGTTTCAAACAAGAGACCCAGTACTTC
TRBV29-1	TRBJ2-7	-	-	CSVGTDYEQYF	TGCAGCGTTGGGACAGACTACGAGCAGTACTTC
TRBV21-1	TRBJ1-5	-	-	CEWGVYSNQPQHF	TGTGAGTGGGGAGTCTATAGCAATCAGCCCCAGCATTTT
TRBV4-1	TRBJ1-5	-	TRBD1	CASSPEGTGNQPQHF	TGCGCCAGCAGCCCCGAAGGGACAGGGAATCAGCCCCAGCATTTT
TRBV6-5	TRBJ1-2	-	TRBD1	CASTPGQGYEGYTF	TGTGCCAGCACCCCGGGACAGGGGTATGAGGGCTACACCTTC
TRBV5-4	TRBJ2-4	-	-	CASSPTLAKNIQYF	TGTGCCAGCAGCCCGACTCTAGCCAAAAACATTCAGTACTTC
TRBV28	TRBJ2-5	-	TRBD2	CASSLLGLAGAQGAQYF	TGTGCCAGCAGTCTTCTAGGACTAGCGGGTGCCCAAGGGGCCCAGTACTTC
TRBV7-2	TRBJ2-7	-	TRBD2	CASSLGLTSGRSEQYF	TGTGCCAGCAGCTTAGGGCTGACTAGCGGGAGGTCCGAGCAGTACTTC
TRBV9	TRBJ2-1	once	TRBD2	CASSVAGLAGVYNEQFF	TGTGCCAGCAGCGTAGCGGGGCTAGCGGGAGTATACAATGAGCAGTTCTTC